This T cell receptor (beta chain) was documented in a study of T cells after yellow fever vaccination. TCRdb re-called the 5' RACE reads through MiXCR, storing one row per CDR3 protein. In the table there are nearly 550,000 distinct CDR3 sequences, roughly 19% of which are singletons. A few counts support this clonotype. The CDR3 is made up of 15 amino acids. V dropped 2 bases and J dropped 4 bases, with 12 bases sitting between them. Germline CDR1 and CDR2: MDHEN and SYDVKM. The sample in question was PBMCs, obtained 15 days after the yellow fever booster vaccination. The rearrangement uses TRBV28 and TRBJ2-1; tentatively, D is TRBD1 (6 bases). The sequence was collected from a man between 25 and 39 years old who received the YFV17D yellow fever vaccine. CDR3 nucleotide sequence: TGTGCCAGCAGTTTAAAACAGGGCCTGTACAATGAGCAGTTCTTC. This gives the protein CASSLKQGLYNEQFF.